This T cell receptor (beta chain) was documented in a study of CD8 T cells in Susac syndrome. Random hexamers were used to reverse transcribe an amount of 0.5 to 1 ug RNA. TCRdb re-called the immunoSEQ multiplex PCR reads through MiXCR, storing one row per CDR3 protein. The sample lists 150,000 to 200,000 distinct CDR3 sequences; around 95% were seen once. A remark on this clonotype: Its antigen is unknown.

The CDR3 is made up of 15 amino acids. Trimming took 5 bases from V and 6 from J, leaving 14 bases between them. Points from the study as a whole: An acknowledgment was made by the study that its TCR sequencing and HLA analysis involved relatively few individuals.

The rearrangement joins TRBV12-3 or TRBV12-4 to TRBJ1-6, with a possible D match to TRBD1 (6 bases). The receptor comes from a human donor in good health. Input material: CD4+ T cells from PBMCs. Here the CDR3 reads CASSPRGAGNSPLHF. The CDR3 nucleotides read TGTGCCAGCAGTCCCAGGGGCGCGGGTAATTCACCCCTCCACTTT.